The rows below give T cell receptor beta chains drawn from one sample of a study of blood T cell repertoires in COVID-19. Using immunoSEQ multiplex PCR, the repertoire was profiled, and TCRdb retains in-frame clones only, with some absent. The data show over 450,000 clones, approximately 89% seen once. The sequencing input was peripheral blood. Every receptor here comes from a man younger than 30 with COVID-19, enrolled during active disease. CDR3s include the opening cysteine and the closing phenylalanine or tryptophan. The order of the fields is CDR3 protein, J gene, V gene.

CATSRGQGPYEQYF,TRBJ2-7,TRBV15
CATSPGYGYTF,TRBJ1-2,TRBV24-1
CASSTGGLVNTEAFF,TRBJ1-1,TRBV5-6
CASSSYYTSGTYNEQFF,TRBJ2-1,TRBV7-9
CASSKDEGAWRGYTF,TRBJ1-2,TRBV21-1
CASSLARGSSYNEQFF,TRBJ2-1,TRBV7-9
CASSEGDTGELFF,TRBJ2-2,TRBV12-3/TRBV12-4
CATSRDWGLADNTGELFF,TRBJ2-2,TRBV15
CSADRGNTEAFF,TRBJ1-1,TRBV29-1
CASSQTGTRGTEAFF,TRBJ1-1,TRBV4-1
CASSQVAGGFNEQFF,TRBJ2-1,TRBV3-1/TRBV3-2
CASSIDRGTEAFF,TRBJ1-1,TRBV21-1
CASRKWEGEDEQFF,TRBJ2-1,TRBV3-1/TRBV3-2
CASSLGGENTEAFF,TRBJ1-1,TRBV7-9
CASSLLLGQGEQYF,TRBJ2-7,TRBV7-9
CASSNPTGTENEKLFF,TRBJ1-4,TRBV11-3
CASSSITDTQYF,TRBJ2-3,TRBV5-4
CASSLVRRGAGEANEQFF,TRBJ2-1,TRBV7-8
CATSAGGQGQDTQYF,TRBJ2-3,TRBV24-1
CATRQGTYNEQFF,TRBJ2-1,TRBV24-1
CASSLARQWEGYTGELFF,TRBJ2-2,TRBV5-5
CASSSTSGSSYEQYF,TRBJ2-7,TRBV5-5
CASSETSGGGRNEQFF,TRBJ2-1,TRBV6-1
CASNENNEQFF,TRBJ2-1,TRBV28
CASSGTGTNEKLFF,TRBJ1-4,TRBV3-1/TRBV3-2
CAWGGGGQPQHF,TRBJ1-5,TRBV30
CASSRGQSYEQYF,TRBJ2-7,TRBV18
CSVDVESYEQYF,TRBJ2-7,TRBV29-1
CASSSLAGLWELFF,TRBJ2-2,TRBV19
CASRTQQGKEQFF,TRBJ2-1,TRBV2
CATHTIAGLTYEQYF,TRBJ2-7,TRBV28